This TCR beta chain derives from a study of blood T cell repertoires in COVID-19. Study in general: Spain, Italy and the United States supplied samples that represented acute and convalescent COVID-19. In each case, the material was cDNA or gDNA derived from T cells, B-cell-depleted T cells, or PBMCs.

Unmatched junction bases numbered 6, after V lost 5 bases and J lost 6 bases. The CDR3 consists of 15 residues. Germline CDR1 is SGHAT and CDR2 is FQNNGV. In the original processing: Researchers report that nucleated cell counts were estimated from reference gene primer amplification. The assay was immunoSEQ multiplex PCR, and TCRdb's table has in-frame clones only and misses some. V, J and clone size reflect that table, while D and trimming were determined from the DNA. Here the sample spans fewer than 200,000 clones, about three quarters being singletons. The sequenced material came from peripheral blood. The J gene is TRBJ2-3, the V gene TRBV11-2; TRBD2 matches 12 bases. The sequence was collected from an older man with acute or convalescent COVID-19. Here the CDR3 reads CASSARLAGVDTQYF. The CDR3, as DNA: TGTGCCAGCAGCGCTCGACTAGCGGGGGTGGATACGCAGTATTTT.